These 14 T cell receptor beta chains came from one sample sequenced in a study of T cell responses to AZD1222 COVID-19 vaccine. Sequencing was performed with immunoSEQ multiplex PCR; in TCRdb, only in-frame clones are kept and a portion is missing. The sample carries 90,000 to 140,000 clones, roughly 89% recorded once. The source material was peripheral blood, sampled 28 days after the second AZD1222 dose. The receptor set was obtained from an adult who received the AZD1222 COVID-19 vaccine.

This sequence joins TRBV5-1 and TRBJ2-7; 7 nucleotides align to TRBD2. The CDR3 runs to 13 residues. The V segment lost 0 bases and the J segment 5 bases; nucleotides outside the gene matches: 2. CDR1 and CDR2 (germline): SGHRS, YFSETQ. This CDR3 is CASSLGGGDEQYF. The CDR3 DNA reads TGCGCCAGCAGCTTGGGGGGAGGGGACGAGCAGTACTTC.

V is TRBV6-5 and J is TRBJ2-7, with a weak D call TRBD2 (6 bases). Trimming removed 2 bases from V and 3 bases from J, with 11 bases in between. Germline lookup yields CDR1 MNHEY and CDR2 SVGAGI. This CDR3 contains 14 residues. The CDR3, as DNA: TGTGCCAGCAGTTACGGTCTAGCGAACTACGAGCAGTACTTC. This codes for CASSYGLANYEQYF.

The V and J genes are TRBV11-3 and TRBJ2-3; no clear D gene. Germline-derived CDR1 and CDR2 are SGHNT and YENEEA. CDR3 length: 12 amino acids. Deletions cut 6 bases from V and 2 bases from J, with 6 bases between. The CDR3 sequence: CASRIHTDTQYF. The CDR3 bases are TGTGCCAGCAGGATCCACACAGATACGCAGTATTTT. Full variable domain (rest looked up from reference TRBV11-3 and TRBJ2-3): EAGVVQSPRYKIIEKKQPVAFWCNPISGHNTLYWYLQNLGQGPELLIRYENEEAVDDSQLPKDRFSAERLKGVDSTLKIQPAELGDSAVYLCASRIHTDTQYFGPGTRLTVL.

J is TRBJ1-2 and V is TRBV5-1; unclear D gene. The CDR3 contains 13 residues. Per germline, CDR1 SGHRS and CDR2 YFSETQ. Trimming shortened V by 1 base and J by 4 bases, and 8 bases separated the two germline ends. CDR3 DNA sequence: TGCGCCAGCAGCTTGACAGCCACCTATGGCTACACCTTC. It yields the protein CASSLTATYGYTF.

Here the CDR3 reads CASSPGPTNTGELFF. In DNA, the CDR3 is TGTGCCAGTTCTCCGGGACCTACGAACACCGGGGAGCTGTTTTTT. The chain recombines TRBV10-3 with TRBJ2-2; perhaps D is TRBD1 or TRBD2 (5 bases each). CDR3 length equals 15 residues. CDR1 is ENHRY and CDR2 is SYGVKD in the germline V gene. V lost 10 bases, J lost 0 bases, and 15 bases lay in between.

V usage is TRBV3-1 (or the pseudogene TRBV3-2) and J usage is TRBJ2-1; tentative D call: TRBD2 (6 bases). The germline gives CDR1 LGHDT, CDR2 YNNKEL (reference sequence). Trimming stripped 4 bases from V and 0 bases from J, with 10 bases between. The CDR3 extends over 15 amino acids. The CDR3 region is CASSLAGSSYNEQFF. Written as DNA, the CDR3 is TGTGCCAGCAGCCTGGCGGGGAGCTCCTACAATGAGCAGTTCTTC.

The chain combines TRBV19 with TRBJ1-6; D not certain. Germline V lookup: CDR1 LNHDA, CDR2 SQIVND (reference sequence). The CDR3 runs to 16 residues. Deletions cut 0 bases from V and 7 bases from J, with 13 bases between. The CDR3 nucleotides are TGTGCCAGTAGTATAGATCGTAAGGCAGGAAATTCACCCCTCCACTTT. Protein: CASSIDRKAGNSPLHF.

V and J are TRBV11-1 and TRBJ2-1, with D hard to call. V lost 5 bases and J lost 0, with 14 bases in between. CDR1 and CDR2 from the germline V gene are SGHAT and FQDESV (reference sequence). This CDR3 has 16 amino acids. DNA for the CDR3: TGTGCCAGCAGCCCTAGTTTTTTTAGCTCCTACAATGAGCAGTTCTTC. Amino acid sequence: CASSPSFFSSYNEQFF.

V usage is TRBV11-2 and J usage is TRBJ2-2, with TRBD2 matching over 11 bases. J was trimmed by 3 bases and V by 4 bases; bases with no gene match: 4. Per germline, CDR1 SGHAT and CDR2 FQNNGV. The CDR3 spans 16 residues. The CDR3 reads CASSSGTSGYTGELFF. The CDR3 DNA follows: TGTGCCAGCAGCTCCGGGACTAGCGGCTACACCGGGGAGCTGTTTTTT.

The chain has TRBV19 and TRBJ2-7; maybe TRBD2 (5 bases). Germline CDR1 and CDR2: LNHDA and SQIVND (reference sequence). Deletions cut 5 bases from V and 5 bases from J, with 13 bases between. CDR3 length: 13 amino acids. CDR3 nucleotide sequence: TGTGCCAGTAGTCTTCGGACTCGGGACGAGCAGTACTTC. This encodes CASSLRTRDEQYF.

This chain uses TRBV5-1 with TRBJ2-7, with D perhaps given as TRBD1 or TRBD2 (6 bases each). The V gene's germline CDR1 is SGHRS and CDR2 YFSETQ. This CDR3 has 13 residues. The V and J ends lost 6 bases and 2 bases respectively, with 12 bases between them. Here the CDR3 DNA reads TGCGCCAGCAACCCGGGGGCAACCTACGAGCAGTACTTC. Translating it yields CASNPGATYEQYF.

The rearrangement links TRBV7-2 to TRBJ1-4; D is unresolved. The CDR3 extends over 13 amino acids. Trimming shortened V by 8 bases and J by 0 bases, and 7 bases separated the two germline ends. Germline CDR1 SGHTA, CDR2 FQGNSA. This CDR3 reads CASSLATNEKLFF. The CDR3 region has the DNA TGTGCCAGCTCTCTTGCAACTAATGAAAAACTGTTTTTT.

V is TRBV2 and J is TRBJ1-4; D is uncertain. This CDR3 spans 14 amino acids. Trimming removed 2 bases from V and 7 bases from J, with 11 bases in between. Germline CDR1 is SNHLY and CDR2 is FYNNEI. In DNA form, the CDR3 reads TGTGCCAGCAGTGAAAGTATACAAACTGAAAAACTGTTTTTT. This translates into CASSESIQTEKLFF.

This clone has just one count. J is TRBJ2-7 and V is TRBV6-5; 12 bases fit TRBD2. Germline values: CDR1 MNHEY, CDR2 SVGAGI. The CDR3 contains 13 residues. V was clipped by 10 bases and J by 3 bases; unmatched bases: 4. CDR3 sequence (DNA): TGTGCCACCCGGACTAGCGGGATCTACGAGCAGTACTTC. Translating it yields CATRTSGIYEQYF.